The 5 T cell receptor beta chains given below trace back to one sample, sequenced in a study of T cell responses to AZD1222 COVID-19 vaccine. Here immunoSEQ multiplex PCR was the method, and the copy in TCRdb shows in-frame clones only, minus some. The top ten clones hold roughly a tenth of a sample with some 150,000 clones, about 90% of them seen once. The sample in question was peripheral blood, obtained 28 days after the second AZD1222 dose. The source is an adult who received the AZD1222 COVID-19 vaccine.

The CDR3 nucleotides read TGTGCCAGCAGTGAAGGGGCTTCACCCCTCCACTTT. Protein sequence: CASSEGASPLHF. The rearrangement links TRBV6-1 to TRBJ1-6; the D is unclear. The V gene lost 1 base and the J gene lost 9 bases, with 4 bases spanning the gap. The germline gives CDR1 MNHNS, CDR2 SASEGT. The CDR3 runs 12 residues.

The chain couples TRBV15 to TRBJ2-3, with D tentatively TRBD1 (5 bases). CDR1 LNHNV and CDR2 YYDKDF come from the germline V gene (reference sequence). This CDR3 region has 15 residues. The V end was cut by 4 bases, the J end by 0 bases, with 11 bases between. CDR3 nucleotide sequence: TGTGCCACCAGCAAAGGGGTGTCTAGCACAGATACGCAGTATTTT. The encoded protein is CATSKGVSSTDTQYF. The variable domain in full, completed from reference TRBV15 and TRBJ2-3, reads DAMVIQNPRYQVTQFGKPVTLSCSQTLNHNVMYWYQQKSSQAPKLLFHYYDKDFNNEADTPDNFQSRRPNTSFCFLDIRSPGLGDTAMYLCATSKGVSSTDTQYFGPGTRLTVL.

This CDR3 reads CASSKPGQGGYEQYF. The DNA of the CDR3 is TGTGCCAGCAGTAAACCTGGACAGGGAGGATACGAGCAGTACTTC. This rearrangement joins TRBV6-5 to TRBJ2-7, with 8 bases that match TRBD1. CDR1 and CDR2 from the germline V gene are MNHEY and SVGAGI. The CDR3 has 15 amino acids. Trimming removed 5 bases from V and 4 bases from J; junction bases left unmatched: 10.

This sequence joins TRBV6-4 and TRBJ2-5, with TRBD2 matching 11 bases. The CDR3 spans 16 residues. The trim removed 0 bases at V and 4 bases at J, leaving 4 bases unmatched. Germline CDR1 MRHNA, CDR2 SNTAGT. The CDR3 here is CASSDSELAGVETQYF. The CDR3 region has the DNA TGTGCCAGCAGTGACTCTGAACTAGCGGGAGTAGAGACCCAGTACTTC.

The chain employs TRBV5-1 and TRBJ2-1; 7 bases are a match to TRBD1. The germline V gene encodes CDR1 SGHRS and CDR2 YFSETQ. The CDR3 runs 16 residues. Trimming cost V 4 bases and J 1 base; bases outside gene matches: 8. CDR3 region: CASSQVGTASYNEQFF. DNA of the CDR3: TGCGCCAGCAGCCAGGTTGGGACAGCATCCTACAATGAGCAGTTCTTC.